Below, 13 T cell receptor beta chains from the same sample are listed, as sequenced in a study of cytomegalovirus exposure and HLA in healthy donors. The PCR made use of 60 Vbeta and 13 Jbeta primers. TCRdb keeps only in-frame clones here, not all; method: immunoSEQ multiplex PCR. The table lists some 200,000 clones, over 75% of them singletons. The sample was PBMCs. These receptor sequences come from a man in his forties in good health and CMV-seropositive.

This chain links TRBV6-5 with TRBJ1-3, with a possible D match to TRBD1 (6 bases). Germline V gene sequence: CDR1 MNHEY, CDR2 SVGAGI. Trimming left V 3 bases short and J 4 bases short, with 16 bases between. The CDR3 spans 16 residues. The CDR3 DNA is TGTGCCAGCAGTTATTCCACAGGGAGTGCGGGAAACACCATATATTTT. It yields the protein CASSYSTGSAGNTIYF.

The chain links TRBV30 to TRBJ1-3; D ambiguous. The CDR3 covers 13 residues. V lost 2 bases to trimming and J lost 0 bases, with 5 bases between them. Germline-derived CDR1 and CDR2 are GTSNPN and SVGIG (reference sequence). The CDR3 region is CAWSFNSGNTIYF. The CDR3 DNA reads as TGTGCCTGGAGTTTTAACTCTGGAAACACCATATATTTT.

The chain employs TRBV10-1 and TRBJ2-2, with a weak D call TRBD2 (5 bases). From germline, CDR1 is WNHNN and CDR2 SYGVQD (reference sequence). The V and J ends lost 2 bases and 7 bases respectively, with 11 bases between them. The CDR3 contains 14 residues. Here the CDR3 DNA reads TGCGCCAGCAGTGAGGGACTCCTAGGCGGGGAGCTGTTTTTT. It specifies CASSEGLLGGELFF.

The V and J genes are TRBV4-3 and TRBJ2-7, with 7 bases identical to TRBD2. Germline V lookup: CDR1 LGHNA, CDR2 YSLEER. CDR3 length: 16 residues. V lost 0 bases, J lost 0 bases, and 5 bases stayed unmatched. Here the CDR3 reads CASSQEVAGVSYEQYF. The CDR3 region has the DNA TGCGCCAGCAGCCAAGAGGTGGCGGGAGTCTCCTACGAGCAGTACTTC.

This clone was observed a single time. This sequence joins TRBV5-1 and TRBJ2-5; 7 bases match TRBD2. This CDR3 has 16 residues. The germline V gene encodes CDR1 SGHRS and CDR2 YFSETQ. The trim removed 0 bases at V and 2 bases at J, leaving 7 bases unmatched. As DNA, the CDR3 is TGCGCCAGCAGCTTGGTCCCGGGGGGAATACAAGAGACCCAGTACTTC. It specifies CASSLVPGGIQETQYF.

The chain uses TRBV27 and TRBJ2-5, with D possibly matching TRBD1 (5 bases). V lost 6 bases to trimming and J lost 4 bases, with 18 bases between them. Germline CDR1 reads MNHEY; CDR2 reads SMNVEV (reference sequence). The CDR3 contains 15 residues. CDR3 coding DNA: TGTGCCAGCAGCAACTCCAGGGCTAGAGGAGAGACCCAGTACTTC. Protein sequence: CASSNSRARGETQYF.

The rearrangement joins TRBV9 to TRBJ1-2; D is undetermined. CDR1 is SGDLS and CDR2 is YYNGEE in the germline V gene. The CDR3 runs 14 residues. Trimming left V 0 bases short and J 4 bases short, with 10 bases between. As DNA, the CDR3 is TGTGCCAGCAGCGTAGAGGGAGGGCCCTATGGCTACACCTTC. This gives the protein CASSVEGGPYGYTF.

The gene calls are TRBV28 and TRBJ2-5; 11 nucleotides agree with TRBD1. V gave up 5 bases and J gave up 5 bases; unmatched junction bases: 7. The CDR3 loop spans 15 amino acids. Germline loops: CDR1 MDHEN, CDR2 SYDVKM. CDR3 residues: CASSRTGTGGETQYF. DNA for the CDR3: TGTGCCAGCAGTCGCACCGGGACAGGGGGTGAGACCCAGTACTTC.

This chain connects TRBV5-1 to TRBJ2-6; 7 bases are shared with TRBD1. The CDR3 totals 20 residues. The V gene's germline CDR1 is SGHRS and CDR2 YFSETQ. V lost 0 bases and J lost 0; bases outside the gene matches: 12. The CDR3 nucleotides are TGCGCCAGCAGCTTGGCGGGACAGACTATGGGGTCCTCTGGGGCCAACGTCCTGACTTTC. Its protein product is CASSLAGQTMGSSGANVLTF.

The chain employs TRBV4-3 and TRBJ1-3; D remains ambiguous. The CDR3 has 15 residues. Looked up from germline, CDR1 is LGHNA and CDR2 is YSLEER. Trimming left V 0 bases short and J 1 base short, with 7 bases between. DNA of the CDR3: TGCGCCAGCAGCCAAGATTCGGGGTCTGGAAACACCATATATTTT. Its protein product is CASSQDSGSGNTIYF.

This clone was counted a single time. The chain combines TRBV7-8 with TRBJ1-2; 12 bases are shared with TRBD1. CDR3 length: 16 residues. V was pared by 5 bases and J by 8 bases, with 12 bases of the junction left unmatched. From germline, CDR1 is SGHVS and CDR2 FQNEAQ. In DNA, the CDR3 is TGTGCCAGCAGCCTCGCACGGGACAGGGGGCGAGGAGGCTACACCTTC. It encodes CASSLARDRGRGGYTF.

A few counts support this clone. This chain joins TRBV6-6 and TRBJ2-4; 8 positions agree with TRBD2. Looked up from germline, CDR1 is MNHNY and CDR2 is SVGAGI (reference sequence). Trimming took 2 bases from V and 3 from J; bases not matched to a gene: 6. The CDR3 extends over 16 amino acids. DNA of the CDR3: TGTGCCAGCAGTTACATTGGCGGGGGGTTCAAAAACATTCAGTACTTC. Encoded protein: CASSYIGGGFKNIQYF.

The rearrangement links TRBV5-6 to TRBJ2-2; D may be TRBD1 (5 bases). This CDR3 has 13 amino acids. With 1 base removed from V and 6 bases from J, the gap between germline ends came to 7 bases. Germline V lookup: CDR1 SGHDT, CDR2 YYEEEE. In nucleotides, the CDR3 is TGTGCCAGCAGCTTGAAGGGGCCCGGGGAGCTGTTTTTT. Amino acids: CASSLKGPGELFF. The variable domain in full, with the rest retrieved from reference TRBV5-6 and TRBJ2-2, is DAGVTQSPTHLIKTRGQQVTLRCSPKSGHDTVSWYQQALGQGPQFIFQYYEEEERQRGNFPDRFSGHQFPNYSSELNVNALLLGDSALYLCASSLKGPGELFFGEGSRLTVL.